The rows below give T cell receptor beta chains drawn from one sample of a study of T cell responses to AZD1222 COVID-19 vaccine. Clones were sequenced by immunoSEQ multiplex PCR, and TCRdb holds only the in-frame ones, with some missing. The repertoire holds around 130,000 clones, with 91% as singletons. Source: peripheral blood, taken 28 days after the second dose of the MenACWY control vaccine. These receptors came from an adult who received the MenACWY meningococcal vaccine as a control. The CDR3 runs from the conserved cysteine through the conserved F or W.

V: TRBV28; CDR3: CASSLKQVRYEQYF
V: TRBV15; CDR3: CATSRVAGELFF
V: TRBV7-9; CDR3: CASSLGTSGVNEQFF
V: TRBV11-3; CDR3: CASSQVGTGGADTQYF
V: TRBV18; CDR3: CASSPVDTQYF
V: TRBV18; CDR3: CASSPARQPANTGELFF
V: TRBV24-1; CDR3: CATSDLAQGAGETQYF
V: TRBV5-8; CDR3: CASSFSPGRGETQYF
V: TRBV28; CDR3: CASSFPGRLGNTIYF
V: TRBV28; CDR3: CASSSTSGGSHNEQFF
V: TRBV28; CDR3: CASSPLMTAYEQYF
V: TRBV10-1; CDR3: CASSEWLWGSGGKETQYF
V: TRBV14; CDR3: CASSQLSSLPNYNEQFF
V: TRBV29-1; CDR3: CSVLLTLSYNEQFF
V: TRBV27; CDR3: CASSPHGAVYEQYF
V: TRBV9; CDR3: CASSVATTFSEQFF
V: TRBV14; CDR3: CASSARDRGGRANEKLFF
V: TRBV6-5; CDR3: CATKRGGYNEQFF
V: TRBV5-6; CDR3: CASSNPGQVNTEAFF
V: TRBV28; CDR3: CASSLYDVTQYF
V: TRBV9; CDR3: CASSVCTGGFCEQYF
V: TRBV6-4; CDR3: CASKGTSGNKEQFF
V: TRBV12-3/TRBV12-4; CDR3: CASSLTADYGYTF
V: TRBV18; CDR3: CASSPGTGNYNEQFF
V: TRBV21-1; CDR3: CASSPHRDRVCQPQHF
V: TRBV29-1; CDR3: CSAPRQGVSDTQYF
V: TRBV7-2; CDR3: CASAGNYEQYF
V: TRBV19; CDR3: CASGTTGSNQPQHF
V: TRBV6-5; CDR3: CASSDRQGTEAFF
V: TRBV7-2; CDR3: CASSLGQGELFF
V: TRBV5-1; CDR3: CASSSGTREGRQFF
V: TRBV19; CDR3: CAGAGQGAEGYTF
V: TRBV12-3/TRBV12-4; CDR3: CTSTRGQAAQHF
V: TRBV9; CDR3: CASSVGTGPANSPLHF
V: TRBV6-5; CDR3: CASSSRDRHYGYTF
V: TRBV7-7; CDR3: CASSLGLAAQETQYF